The clone carrying this TCR beta chain was recorded many times. Its cognate antigen is unknown. The germline gene is not matched at one end of the junction; a read error may be the cause. The data belong to a study of metastatic and nonmetastatic thyroid tumors. Study background: For malignant and benign thyroid patients, tumor or nodule tissue and blood were the sources whose repertoires were compared.

Patients underwent thyroid surgery, and none had received any treatment before it. Study-wide points: It was reportedly found that TCR beta diversity was significantly higher in malignant thyroid tumors than in benign nodules, a difference seen in both blood and tumor samples.

As originally analysed: A papillary thyroid cancer distant-metastasis classifier was built from CDR3 differences across clinicopathological groups. TCRdb reprocessed the PCR reads via MiXCR. These V and J calls originate from TCRdb's pipeline instead of the authors' own analysis. In the table there are 72,000 or so clones, more than 15% of which are singletons. The CDR3 runs 14 residues. Looked up from germline, CDR1 is SGHTA and CDR2 is FQGTGA. Source material: blood. The gene calls are TRBV7-3 and TRBJ2-1, with 8 positions matching TRBD2. This TCR came from a female donor with papillary thyroid cancer or a benign thyroid nodule (not recorded which). Some clones in this sample may be carry-over from other donors' samples. This chain's CDR3 is CASSEGLVGGERFF. CDR3 in DNA: TGTGCCAGCAGCGAGGGACTAGTTGGGGGTGAGCGGTTCTTC.